The 24 T cell receptor beta chains given below trace back to one sample, sequenced in a study of shared clonotypes between healthy human individuals. Method: immunoSEQ multiplex PCR; TCRdb's copy keeps in-frame clones and lacks some. The data contain about 680,000 clones, 92% of them singletons. Positive CCR7 selection of CD45RO-negative cells yielded the naive CD8 cells, and terminally differentiated effector memory CD45RA+ cells were excluded. Sequenced sample: naive CD8+ T cells sorted from blood. The receptors were gathered from a man aged 30 to 45 in good health.

V is TRBV4-3 and J is TRBJ2-6; D may be TRBD1 (5 bases). CDR1 is LGHNA, CDR2 YSLEER, per germline. The CDR3 runs to 16 residues. V shed 0 bases and J shed 8 bases, with 14 bases lying between them. CDR3 amino acids: CASSQDGAVLTNVLTF. The CDR3 DNA follows: TGCGCCAGCAGCCAAGATGGGGCGGTTTTGACCAACGTCCTGACTTTC.

This chain joins TRBV5-1 and TRBJ1-1, with D possibly being TRBD1 (5 bases). Germline values: CDR1 SGHRS, CDR2 YFSETQ. Trimming removed 5 bases at V and 0 bases at J, with 14 bases between. This CDR3 comprises 15 residues. The CDR3 is CASRGLVGLNTEAFF. CDR3 sequence (DNA): TGCGCCAGCAGGGGACTCGTAGGGTTGAACACTGAAGCTTTCTTT.

The chain is built from TRBV7-9 and TRBJ2-3; tentative D call: TRBD2 (6 bases). Germline CDR1 reads SEHNR; CDR2 reads FQNEAQ (reference sequence). V was shortened by 3 bases and J by 4 bases, with 14 bases between the two germline ends. This CDR3 region has 15 residues. CDR3 DNA: TGTGCCAGCAGCTTCGAGGACCCGGGGGCAGATACGCAGTATTTT. Its protein is CASSFEDPGADTQYF.

CDR3 coding DNA: TGTGCCAGCAGCTTAAGAGGAGGACAGGGCCAAGAGACCCAGTACTTC. Encoded protein: CASSLRGGQGQETQYF. V usage is TRBV7-9 and J usage is TRBJ2-5, with 8 bases lining up with TRBD1. The V and J ends lost 2 bases and 1 base, in that order; junction bases with no gene match: 6. Germline CDR1 is SEHNR and CDR2 is FQNEAQ (reference sequence). CDR3 length: 16 amino acids.

The CDR3 DNA reads as TGTGCCAGTAGTTCGACAGGGGGCCTCGATGGCTACACCTTC. This encodes CASSSTGGLDGYTF. The rearrangement links TRBV19 to TRBJ1-2, with 10 bases that match TRBD1. The CDR3 is made up of 14 amino acids. J lost 6 bases, V lost 5 bases, and 6 bases had no gene match. CDR1 is LNHDA and CDR2 is SQIVND in the germline V gene (reference sequence).

The chain is built from TRBV7-3 and TRBJ2-2; 10 nucleotides align to TRBD2. After removal of 5 bases from V and 7 bases from J, the junction contained 4 bases not matched to a gene. Germline lookup yields CDR1 SGHTA and CDR2 FQGTGA. This CDR3 comprises 14 residues. The CDR3 bases are TGTGCCAGCAGCCTTTGGACTAGCGGCGGGGAGCTGTTTTTT. Protein product: CASSLWTSGGELFF.

This rearrangement joins TRBV30 to TRBJ1-5; D gene uncertain. Trimming shortened V by 0 bases and J by 0 bases, and 6 bases separated the two germline ends. Germline lookup yields CDR1 GTSNPN and CDR2 SVGIG (reference sequence). The CDR3 consists of 14 residues. The CDR3 is CAWSVRDSNQPQHF. CDR3 nucleotides: TGTGCCTGGAGTGTTAGGGATAGCAATCAGCCCCAGCATTTT.

The count of this clone is one. The rearrangement joins TRBV19 to TRBJ2-7; D may be TRBD2 (5 bases). The CDR3 length is 14 residues. Germline V gene data show CDR1 as LNHDA and CDR2 as SQIVND (reference sequence). Trimming cost V 3 bases and J 2 bases, with 11 bases left between them. The CDR3 sequence: CASSMDWQPYEQYF. The CDR3 DNA reads TGTGCCAGTAGTATGGACTGGCAGCCCTACGAGCAGTACTTC.

This clone was recorded once. The V and J genes are TRBV29-1 and TRBJ2-7; perhaps TRBD1 as D (5 bases). CDR1 is SQVTM and CDR2 is ANQGSEA in the germline V gene. CDR3 size: 13 residues. Written as DNA, the CDR3 is TGCAGTGCCCGTCAGGGCTTATCCTACGAGCAGTACTTC. It encodes CSARQGLSYEQYF.

The chain couples TRBV7-8 to TRBJ2-7, with D maybe TRBD2 (5 bases). Looked up from germline, CDR1 is SGHVS and CDR2 is FQNEAQ. The V and J ends lost 4 bases and 1 base respectively, with 14 bases between them. The CDR3 extends over 15 amino acids. CDR3 nucleotide sequence: TGTGCCAGCAGCTCTAGAAGGGAGTTATCCTACGAGCAGTACTTC. It encodes CASSSRRELSYEQYF. The whole variable domain, remainder taken from reference TRBV7-8 and TRBJ2-7, is GAGVSQSPRYKVAKRGQDVALRCDPISGHVSLFWYQQALGQGPEFLTYFQNEAQLDKSGLPSDRFFAERPEGSVSTLKIQRTQQEDSAVYLCASSSRRELSYEQYFGPGTRLTVT.

V and J are TRBV7-2 and TRBJ1-2; D is ambiguous. Trimming left V 5 bases short and J 4 bases short, with 2 bases between. CDR1 and CDR2 (germline): SGHTA, FQGNSA. This CDR3 comprises 10 residues. The CDR3 nucleotides are TGTGCCAGCAGCCCCTATGGCTACACCTTC. Translating gives CASSPYGYTF.

This clone was observed a few times. The chain's CDR3 is CASSLNRGFGEETQYF. The CDR3 bases are TGTGCCAGCAGCTTAAATCGGGGTTTCGGCGAAGAGACCCAGTACTTC. This rearrangement joins TRBV7-6 to TRBJ2-5, with D possibly TRBD2 on 5 matching bases. The V gene lost 2 bases and the J gene lost 3 bases, with 16 bases spanning the gap. Germline CDR1 reads SGHVS; CDR2 reads FNYEAQ. The CDR3 loop spans 16 amino acids.

The CDR3 region is CASSYQESYNEQFF. The CDR3 DNA reads as TGTGCCAGCAGTTATCAAGAATCCTACAATGAGCAGTTCTTC. The V and J genes are TRBV27 and TRBJ2-1; D ambiguous. The CDR3 is 14 residues long. V was shortened by 4 bases and J by 1 base, with 8 bases between the two germline ends. Germline V CDR1 and CDR2: MNHEY, SMNVEV (reference sequence).

Concerning this clone itself: The junction does not match germline at one end; this may be a read error. The gene calls are TRBV7-7 and TRBJ2-5; D perhaps matches TRBD2 (6 bases). CDR3 length: 15 residues. The germline CDR1 and CDR2 sequences are SSHAT and FNYEAQ (reference sequence). The CDR3 loop reads CASSLVAAPEETQYF. Written as DNA, the CDR3 is TGTGCTAGCAGCTTAGTAGCGGCCCCTGAGGAGACCCAGTACTTC.

The gene calls are TRBV7-9 and TRBJ2-1; D is undetermined. CDR1 is SEHNR, CDR2 FQNEAQ, per germline (reference sequence). V was clipped by 0 bases and J by 12 bases, with 15 bases between them. The CDR3 runs to 14 residues. CDR3 sequence: CASSLAVHIVGQFF. The CDR3, as DNA: TGTGCCAGCAGCTTAGCTGTCCACATTGTGGGGCAGTTCTTC.

Here the CDR3 DNA reads TGCGCCAGTGAACACCCGGGCGCTGCTGGCTACACCTTC. Translated, it gives CASEHPGAAGYTF. V gene TRBV10-2 combines with J gene TRBJ1-2; D uncertain. Trimming took off 9 bases at V and 7 bases at J, with 18 bases between the two ends. This CDR3 comprises 13 residues. Germline V gene lookup returns CDR1 WSHSY and CDR2 SAAADI.

This sequence joins TRBV29-1 and TRBJ2-7; 8 nucleotides line up with TRBD1. V lost 2 bases, J lost 1 base, and 7 bases stayed unmatched. This CDR3 has 15 amino acids. From germline, CDR1 is SQVTM and CDR2 ANQGSEA. The CDR3 DNA follows: TGCAGCGTTGAATTTTCGGGACAGGAGTCCTACGAGCAGTACTTC. It codes for CSVEFSGQESYEQYF.

In regard to this clone: No conserved phenylalanine or tryptophan is present at the end of the CDR3, so a read error is the likely explanation. The rearrangement uses TRBV7-9 and TRBJ1-2; D gene uncertain. The germline CDR1 and CDR2 sequences are SEHNR and FQNEAQ (reference sequence). Between the trimmed V and J ends, which lost 3 bases and 4 bases, there was a span of 9 bases. The CDR3 is 13 amino acids. In DNA, the CDR3 is TGTGCCAGCAGCTTTCCAGCCTTCTATGGCTACACCCTC. It encodes CASSFPAFYGYTL.

This clone was counted a single time. DNA of the CDR3: TGTGCCAGCAGCTTCTTAGGGACAGGGGTTTTGGACACTGAAGCTTTCTTT. The encoded protein is CASSFLGTGVLDTEAFF. The chain uses TRBV7-9 and TRBJ1-1, with 10 nucleotides matching TRBD1. This CDR3 region has 17 residues. In germline, CDR1 is SEHNR, CDR2 FQNEAQ (reference sequence). The V gene end was trimmed by 3 bases and the J gene end by 3 bases; junction bases not matched to a gene: 10.

This chain links TRBV11-2 with TRBJ2-6; D might be TRBD1 (6 bases). V lost 5 bases, J lost 1 base, and 21 bases lay in between. Germline-derived CDR1 and CDR2 are SGHAT and FQNNGV. This CDR3 contains 19 residues. CDR3 residues: CASSPGRGNQPSGANVLTF. In DNA form, the CDR3 reads TGTGCCAGCAGCCCAGGCAGGGGTAATCAACCATCTGGGGCCAACGTCCTGACTTTC.

This chain links TRBV27 with TRBJ2-1; 9 bases line up with TRBD2. Germline V CDR1 and CDR2: MNHEY, SMNVEV (reference sequence). The CDR3 spans 15 residues. The J segment lost 5 bases and the V segment lost 4 bases, leaving 6 bases of the junction unmatched. The CDR3 DNA sequence: TGTGCCAGCAGTTCTTGGCTAGCGGGGAACAATGAGCAGTTCTTC. This translates into CASSSWLAGNNEQFF.

As for this clone: Other DNA variants within this sample encode the same CDR3. CDR3 nucleotides: TGCAGCGTTGTTTCTAGCGGGACCTACGAGCAGTACTTC. It is translated as CSVVSSGTYEQYF. The V call is TRBV29-1, the J call TRBJ2-7, with TRBD2 matching 9 bases. CDR1 is SQVTM, CDR2 ANQGSEA, per germline. There are 13 residues in the CDR3. The V and J ends lost 4 bases and 2 bases, in that order; junction bases with no gene match: 3.

The genes are TRBV2 and TRBJ2-1; TRBD1 or TRBD2 may be the D gene (5 bases each). Trimming cost V 3 bases and J 4 bases, with 16 bases left between them. This CDR3 is 16 amino acids long. CDR1 is SNHLY and CDR2 is FYNNEI in the germline V gene. The CDR3 DNA follows: TGTGCCAGCAGTGATCCCCTCGGGACCCAGTACAATGAGCAGTTCTTC. This translates into CASSDPLGTQYNEQFF.

The chain is built from TRBV27 and TRBJ1-4; TRBD1 agrees at 7 bases. The V gene end was trimmed by 5 bases and the J gene end by 5 bases; junction bases not matched to a gene: 8. Germline CDR1 MNHEY, CDR2 SMNVEV (reference sequence). The length of the CDR3 is 15 residues. The CDR3 region is CASSLDQGENEKLFF. The DNA for the CDR3 is TGTGCCAGCAGTCTGGATCAGGGGGAAAATGAAAAACTGTTTTTT.